This is a list of T cell receptor beta chains from one sample in a study of cytomegalovirus exposure and HLA in healthy donors. TCRdb's table, derived via immunoSEQ multiplex PCR, lists solely in-frame clones and lacks some. In the table there are around 190,000 clones, over 75% of which are singletons. The sequenced sample was PBMCs. The receptor set was obtained from a woman in her forties or fifties in good health and CMV-seronegative. Each CDR3 is given with its conserved first and last residue. The D gene is left open where the match is weak. Not all rows give a size; the values are once, few, many and, for expanded clones, a class.

-,TRBJ2-3,TRBV27,-,CASTLGGPTDTQYF,TGTGCCAGCACTCTCGGGGGGCCCACAGATACGCAGTATTTT
-,TRBJ2-3,TRBV28,TRBD2,CASSSGIAGDTDTQYF,TGTGCCAGCAGTTCCGGGATAGCGGGGGACACAGATACGCAGTATTTT
-,TRBJ1-4,TRBV4-1,TRBD1,CASSVDRELFF,TGCGCCAGCAGCGTGGACAGGGAACTGTTTTTT
-,TRBJ1-1,TRBV11-2,-,CASGRTLNTEAFF,TGTGCCAGCGGCCGGACTTTGAACACTGAAGCTTTCTTT
-,TRBJ2-1,TRBV10-3,-,CAIRGGGSGSSYNEQFF,TGTGCCATCAGAGGGGGAGGGAGCGGCAGCTCCTACAATGAGCAGTTCTTC
-,TRBJ2-7,TRBV10-3,-,CAISESAPYEQYF,TGTGCCATCAGTGAGTCGGCACCCTACGAGCAGTACTTC
-,TRBJ1-1,TRBV28,-,CASSSRVGKTEAFF,TGTGCCAGCAGTTCAAGGGTCGGGAAGACTGAAGCTTTCTTT
-,TRBJ2-5,TRBV7-2,TRBD2,CASSRPTSGIKMYQETQYF,TGTGCCAGCAGCCGTCCGACTAGCGGGATTAAGATGTACCAAGAGACCCAGTACTTC
-,TRBJ2-7,TRBV4-3,TRBD1,CASSQSYRDSSYEQYF,TGCGCCAGCAGCCAAAGCTATAGGGACAGCTCCTACGAGCAGTACTTC
-,TRBJ2-5,TRBV11-1,-,CASSLARTQYF,TGTGCCAGCAGCCTGGCTAGGACCCAGTACTTC
-,TRBJ2-3,TRBV7-6,-,CASSLTRGTQYF,TGTGCCAGCAGCTTGACCAGGGGTACGCAGTATTTT
few,TRBJ2-7,TRBV5-1,TRBD2,CARVSLTSDYEQYF,TGCGCCAGGGTGTCGTTGACTAGCGACTACGAGCAGTACTTC
-,TRBJ2-3,TRBV11-1,TRBD2,CASSSPGLAGAITDTQYF,TGTGCCAGCAGCTCACCGGGACTAGCGGGAGCCATCACAGATACGCAGTATTTT
-,TRBJ2-7,TRBV4-1,TRBD1,CASSRATGVDYEQYF,TGCGCCAGCAGCCGAGCGACAGGGGTTGACTACGAGCAGTACTTC
-,TRBJ2-7,TRBV5-1,TRBD1,CASSLPTGQGINEQYF,TGCGCCAGCAGCCTTCCTACCGGACAGGGGATCAACGAGCAGTACTTC
-,TRBJ2-3,TRBV13,-,CASSLLSTDTQYF,TGTGCCAGCAGCTTACTAAGCACAGATACGCAGTATTTT
-,TRBJ2-3,TRBV7-2,-,CASSLALVRADTQYF,TGTGCCAGCAGCTTAGCTCTGGTAAGAGCAGATACGCAGTATTTT
-,TRBJ1-4,TRBV6-6,TRBD1,CASNPTGTENEKLFF,TGTGCCAGCAATCCCACCGGGACAGAGAATGAAAAACTGTTTTTT
-,TRBJ2-1,TRBV30,-,CAWCRAGRDNEQFF,TGTGCCTGGTGTAGGGCGGGTCGCGACAATGAGCAGTTCTTC
few,TRBJ2-1,TRBV9,-,CASSVGPAYNEQFF,TGTGCCAGCAGCGTAGGTCCTGCCTACAATGAGCAGTTCTTC
-,TRBJ2-7,TRBV28,-,CASFGGTREQYF,TGTGCCAGCTTCGGGGGGACACGGGAGCAGTACTTC
-,TRBJ2-1,TRBV11-3,TRBD2,CASSPRSGGQYNEQFF,TGTGCCAGCAGCCCTCGATCGGGAGGGCAATACAATGAGCAGTTCTTC
-,TRBJ2-1,TRBV5-1,TRBD2,CASSLAVGGSYNEQFF,TGCGCCAGCAGCTTGGCCGTGGGAGGGTCGTACAATGAGCAGTTCTTC
once,TRBJ1-1,TRBV19,-,CASSPRWDSRAFF,TGTGCCAGTAGCCCAAGGTGGGACTCTAGGGCTTTCTTT
-,TRBJ2-7,TRBV6-5,TRBD1,CASSYSRTGAYEQYF,TGTGCCAGCAGTTACTCTCGGACAGGGGCTTACGAGCAGTACTTC
-,TRBJ2-7,TRBV28,TRBD2,CASSLKASGRGEQYF,TGTGCCAGCAGTTTAAAGGCTAGCGGGAGGGGGGAGCAGTACTTC
-,TRBJ2-5,TRBV9,TRBD2,CASSASLAGVLGAETQYF,TGTGCCAGCAGCGCCTCACTAGCGGGAGTTTTGGGTGCGGAGACCCAGTACTTC
-,TRBJ2-7,TRBV7-8,TRBD1,CASSFRDRMYEQYF,TGTGCCAGCAGCTTCCGGGACAGGATGTACGAGCAGTACTTC
few,TRBJ2-2,TRBV7-2,-,CASSLDAAPTGELFF,TGTGCCAGCAGCTTAGACGCCGCGCCCACCGGGGAGCTGTTTTTT
-,TRBJ1-5,TRBV19,-,CASRPDVPRGSNQPQHF,TGTGCCAGTAGACCGGACGTTCCTCGGGGTAGCAATCAGCCCCAGCATTTT
few,TRBJ2-3,TRBV18,TRBD2,CASSVRFSGNKADTQYF,TGTGCCAGCTCAGTCAGATTTAGCGGGAACAAGGCAGATACGCAGTATTTT
-,TRBJ1-2,TRBV7-2,TRBD1,CASSLGTGTSAGYTF,TGTGCCAGCAGCTTAGGGACAGGGACATCTGCGGGCTACACCTTC
few,TRBJ2-5,TRBV7-2,TRBD1,CASSSEYRGTQYF,TGTGCCAGCAGCTCTGAATACAGGGGGACCCAGTACTTC
once,TRBJ2-3,TRBV19,TRBD2,CASSANGLAGVEFSDTQYF,TGTGCCAGTAGTGCGAACGGACTAGCGGGAGTGGAATTTTCAGATACGCAGTATTTT
-,TRBJ2-5,TRBV4-3,-,CASSQELLTETQYF,TGCGCCAGCAGCCAAGAGCTCCTAACGGAGACCCAGTACTTC
once,TRBJ2-7,TRBV27,TRBD1,CASSLGTGVYEQYF,TGTGCCAGCAGTTTAGGGACAGGGGTCTACGAGCAGTACTTC
few,TRBJ2-7,TRBV19,-,CASRDDSRPSYEQYF,TGTGCCAGTAGAGACGACAGTAGACCCTCCTACGAGCAGTACTTC
-,TRBJ2-3,TRBV4-2,-,CASSQDLRGTDTQYF,TGTGCCAGCAGCCAAGATTTGCGGGGCACAGATACGCAGTATTTT
-,TRBJ2-1,TRBV28,-,CASSSPGTGSYNEQFF,TGTGCCAGCAGTTCCCCGGGAACCGGCTCCTACAATGAGCAGTTCTTC
-,TRBJ1-4,TRBV6-5,-,CASRNRATNEKLFF,TGTGCCAGCAGGAACAGAGCAACTAATGAAAAACTGTTTTTT
-,TRBJ2-5,TRBV11-2,-,CASSAPGPKGETQYF,TGTGCCAGCAGCGCCCCGGGTCCAAAGGGGGAGACCCAGTACTTC
-,TRBJ1-2,TRBV19,-,CASRRGDVYGYTF,TGTGCCAGTCGTAGGGGGGATGTCTATGGCTACACCTTC
-,TRBJ2-5,TRBV14,TRBD1,CASSQTGTFETQYF,TGTGCCAGCAGCCAGACAGGGACCTTCGAGACCCAGTACTTC
-,TRBJ2-7,TRBV4-1,-,CASSQERGLYEQYF,TGCGCCAGCAGCCAAGAACGAGGGCTCTACGAGCAGTACTTC
-,TRBJ2-1,TRBV7-3,TRBD2,CASSFSGSGSNEQFF,TGTGCCAGCAGCTTCAGCGGGAGCGGTTCCAATGAGCAGTTCTTC
-,TRBJ2-6,TRBV6-1,-,CATRGTTGANVLTF,TGTGCCACTCGCGGGACCACTGGGGCCAACGTCCTGACTTTC
-,TRBJ1-5,TRBV28,-,CASSQPGQRRPNQPQHF,TGTGCCAGCAGTCAACCGGGACAAAGGAGGCCCAATCAGCCCCAGCATTTT
few,TRBJ1-3,TRBV28,-,CASFWGGGNTIYF,TGTGCCAGCTTTTGGGGGGGAGGAAACACCATATATTTT
-,TRBJ2-5,TRBV7-2,TRBD2,CASSLAGGKETQYF,TGTGCCAGCAGCTTAGCGGGAGGGAAAGAGACCCAGTACTTC
-,TRBJ1-1,TRBV19,TRBD1,CASSIRQGRLDTEAFF,TGTGCCAGTAGTATACGACAGGGTCGGTTAGACACTGAAGCTTTCTTT
once,TRBJ1-6,TRBV28,-,CASRRRDGVNSPLHF,TGTGCCAGCAGACGACGTGACGGGGTTAATTCACCCCTCCACTTT
-,TRBJ2-1,TRBV9,TRBD1,CASSGGTGNGNEQFF,TGTGCCAGCAGCGGAGGGACAGGGAATGGGAATGAGCAGTTCTTC
-,TRBJ2-7,TRBV7-2,-,CASSLSPGTYEQYF,TGTGCCAGCAGCTTAAGTCCAGGGACCTACGAGCAGTACTTC
-,TRBJ2-5,TRBV10-3,TRBD2,CAISEPNELAGLETQYF,TGTGCCATCAGTGAGCCGAACGAGCTAGCGGGATTGGAGACCCAGTACTTC
-,TRBJ2-7,TRBV20-1,-,CSAPRAYEQYF,TGCAGTGCTCCTCGAGCCTACGAGCAGTACTTC
-,TRBJ2-7,TRBV9,TRBD2,CASSVLAGENYEQYF,TGTGCCAGCAGCGTACTTGCGGGAGAGAACTACGAGCAGTACTTC
-,TRBJ1-4,TRBV5-1,-,CASSLGQGSNEKLFF,TGCGCCAGCAGCTTGGGGCAGGGTTCAAATGAAAAACTGTTTTTT
-,TRBJ2-5,TRBV4-1,TRBD2,CASSQDSSGRPWTQYF,TGCGCCAGCAGCCAAGATTCAAGCGGGAGGCCCTGGACCCAGTACTTC
-,TRBJ2-1,TRBV5-1,TRBD1,CASSLVGQGHDEQFF,TGCGCCAGCAGCTTGGTGGGACAGGGACATGATGAGCAGTTCTTC
-,TRBJ2-3,TRBV5-5,-,CASSLAGSRADTQYF,TGTGCCAGCAGCTTGGCCGGGTCCCGCGCGGATACGCAGTATTTT